This TCR beta chain emerged from a study of cytomegalovirus exposure and HLA in healthy donors. Overall study findings and caveats: For most subjects, TCR beta sequences were reported to predict HLA-A and HLA-B alleles with accuracy.

With 60 Vbeta and 13 Jbeta primers, the PCR was carried out. Generated by immunoSEQ multiplex PCR, the TCRdb table keeps only in-frame clones and is missing some. The repertoire consists of some 110,000 clones, with 74% occurring once and the leading ten covering roughly 4%. This clone occurred once. Its antigen is unknown. The specimen was PBMCs. This TCR derives from a woman aged 50 to 65 in good health and CMV-seropositive.

The CDR3: CASSQRSQGIYGYTF. CDR3 nucleotides: TGTGCCAGCAGCCAGCGCTCACAGGGGATCTATGGCTACACCTTC. The gene calls are TRBV7-2 and TRBJ1-2; 7 nucleotides line up with TRBD1. This CDR3 has 15 residues. The V segment lost 5 bases and the J segment 4 bases; nucleotides outside the gene matches: 10. The germline V gene has CDR1 SGHTA and CDR2 FQGNSA.